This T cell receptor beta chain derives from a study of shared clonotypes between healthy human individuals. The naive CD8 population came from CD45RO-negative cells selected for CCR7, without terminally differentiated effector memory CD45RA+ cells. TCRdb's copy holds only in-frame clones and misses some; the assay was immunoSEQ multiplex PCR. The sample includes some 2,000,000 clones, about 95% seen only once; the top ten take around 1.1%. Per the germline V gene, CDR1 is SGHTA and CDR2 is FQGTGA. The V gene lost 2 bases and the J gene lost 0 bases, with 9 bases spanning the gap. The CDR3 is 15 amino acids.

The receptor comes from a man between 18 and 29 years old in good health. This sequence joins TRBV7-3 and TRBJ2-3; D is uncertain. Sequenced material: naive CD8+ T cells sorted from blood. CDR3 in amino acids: CASSLGITSTDTQYF. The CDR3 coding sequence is TGTGCCAGCAGCTTAGGGATCACTAGCACAGATACGCAGTATTTT.